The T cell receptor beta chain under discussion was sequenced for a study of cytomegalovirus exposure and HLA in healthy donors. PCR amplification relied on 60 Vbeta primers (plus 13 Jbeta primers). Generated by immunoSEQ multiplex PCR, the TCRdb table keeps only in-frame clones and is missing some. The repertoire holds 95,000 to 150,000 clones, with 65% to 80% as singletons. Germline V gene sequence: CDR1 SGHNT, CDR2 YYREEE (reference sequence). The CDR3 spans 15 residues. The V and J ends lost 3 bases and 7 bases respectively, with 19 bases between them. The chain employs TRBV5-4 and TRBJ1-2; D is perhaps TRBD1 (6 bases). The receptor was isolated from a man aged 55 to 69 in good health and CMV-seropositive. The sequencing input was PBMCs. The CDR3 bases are TGTGCCAGCAGCTCCGCGGGGGGCTCAGTAGGTGGCTACACCTTC. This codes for CASSSAGGSVGGYTF.